The rows below give T cell receptor beta chains drawn from one sample of a study of cytomegalovirus exposure and HLA in healthy donors. Assay used: immunoSEQ multiplex PCR; TCRdb lists only in-frame clones, some missing. The table lists roughly 140,000 clones, around three quarters of them singletons. Sequencing was performed on PBMCs. The receptors were sampled from a woman aged 40 to 50 in good health and CMV-seropositive. The CDR3 runs from the conserved cysteine through the conserved F or W. Fields, in order: clone size, D gene, V gene, J gene, CDR3 DNA, CDR3 protein. The D gene is left open where the match is weak. Expanded clones get a size class; other rows say once, few or many, or leave the size out.

size: once; D: -; V: TRBV28; J: TRBJ1-6; DNA: TGTGCCAGCAGTGTTCTATACGGAGCCTCTAATTCACCCCTCCACTTT; CDR3: CASSVLYGASNSPLHF
size: -; D: TRBD1; V: TRBV5-1; J: TRBJ2-7; DNA: TGCGCCAGCAGTAGGGACAGGGGGTCCTACGAGCAGTACTTC; CDR3: CASSRDRGSYEQYF
size: -; D: TRBD1; V: TRBV10-2; J: TRBJ1-4; DNA: TGCGCCAGCAGACAGGGGGCGCATGAAAAACTGTTTTTT; CDR3: CASRQGAHEKLFF
size: -; D: -; V: TRBV2; J: TRBJ2-3; DNA: TGTGCCAGCAGTGGAAGTGGGACAAACACAGATACGCAGTATTTT; CDR3: CASSGSGTNTDTQYF
size: -; D: TRBD1; V: TRBV29-1; J: TRBJ1-1; DNA: TGCAGCGTGTCCGGGACAGCCGGTACTGAAGTTTTCTTT; CDR3: CSVSGTAGTEVFF
size: -; D: -; V: TRBV7-9; J: TRBJ2-7; DNA: TGTTCCAGCAGTAGTGTTGGGAGTAAAAAGACCTACGAGCAGTACTTC; CDR3: CSSSSVGSKKTYEQYF
size: -; D: TRBD1; V: TRBV5-4; J: TRBJ1-2; DNA: TGTGCCAGCAGCTGGGACAGGCGGAGCTATGGCTACACCTTC; CDR3: CASSWDRRSYGYTF
size: -; D: -; V: TRBV9; J: TRBJ1-3; DNA: TGTGCCAGCAGCGTAGGCAGCTCTGGAAACACCATATATTTT; CDR3: CASSVGSSGNTIYF
size: -; D: -; V: TRBV11-2; J: TRBJ1-1; DNA: TGTGCCAGCAGCTTAGGTGACCGATCGAGGCCCTTTGGCTTT; CDR3: CASSLGDRSRPFGF
size: -; D: -; V: TRBV5-1; J: TRBJ2-1; DNA: TGCGCCAGCAGCTTGAACGGGGACTACAATGAGCAGTTCTTC; CDR3: CASSLNGDYNEQFF
size: -; D: -; V: TRBV4-2; J: TRBJ2-5; DNA: TGTGCCAGCAGCCAAGATGCAATTACTAGCTTCGCCCAAGAGACCCAGTACTTC; CDR3: CASSQDAITSFAQETQYF
size: -; D: -; V: TRBV6-1; J: TRBJ1-2; DNA: TGTGCCAGCAATACAGGGAAAGCTAACTATGGCTACACCTTC; CDR3: CASNTGKANYGYTF
size: -; D: -; V: TRBV5-1; J: TRBJ2-3; DNA: TGCGCCAGCAGCTTGGTTCCAGCGGATACGCAGTATTTT; CDR3: CASSLVPADTQYF
size: once; D: -; V: TRBV9; J: TRBJ2-1; DNA: TGTGCCAGCAGCGTAGGCACGCGGGGGCCTATGAATGAGCAGTTCTTC; CDR3: CASSVGTRGPMNEQFF
size: -; D: -; V: TRBV7-2; J: TRBJ1-1; DNA: TGTGCCAGCAGCTTGGGCGGTGTAGGGGGCACTGAAGCTTTCTTT; CDR3: CASSLGGVGGTEAFF
size: -; D: -; V: TRBV7-9; J: TRBJ2-5; DNA: TGTGCCAGCAGCTTAGCCATGGGAACGGGGACTTACCAAGAGACCCAGTACTTC; CDR3: CASSLAMGTGTYQETQYF
size: once; D: -; V: TRBV6-1; J: TRBJ1-2; DNA: TGTGCCAGCAGTCAACAGGAGTCTTATGGCTACACCTTC; CDR3: CASSQQESYGYTF
size: -; D: -; V: TRBV14; J: TRBJ1-1; DNA: TGTGCCAGCAGCCAAGCCGCCGGGTCTACCAAAGCTTTCTTT; CDR3: CASSQAAGSTKAFF
size: few; D: -; V: TRBV27; J: TRBJ1-2; DNA: TGTGCCAGCAGTTATGGGCCCAACTATGGCTACACCTTC; CDR3: CASSYGPNYGYTF
size: -; D: TRBD1; V: TRBV19; J: TRBJ1-4; DNA: TGTGCCAGCCGGGACAGGGCGGGTGAAAAACTGTTTTTT; CDR3: CASRDRAGEKLFF
size: -; D: -; V: TRBV6-5; J: TRBJ1-2; DNA: TGTGCCAGCAGTTACAGGGGGAAGAGCTATGGCTACACCTTC; CDR3: CASSYRGKSYGYTF
size: few; D: -; V: TRBV19; J: TRBJ1-2; DNA: TGTGCCAGTAGTATAGATCGCGGGAGTTTAAAAGGCTACACCTTC; CDR3: CASSIDRGSLKGYTF
size: -; D: -; V: TRBV9; J: TRBJ2-2; DNA: TGTGCCAGCAGCGTAGATGCAACTCCAGGGTCCACCGGGGAGCTGTTTTTT; CDR3: CASSVDATPGSTGELFF
size: once; D: TRBD1; V: TRBV25-1; J: TRBJ2-3; DNA: TGTGCCAGCGGGCCCACGACGACAGGGCGGACAGATACGCAGTATTTT; CDR3: CASGPTTTGRTDTQYF
size: -; D: -; V: TRBV15; J: TRBJ1-6; DNA: TGTGCCACCAGCGGAGGGGGGGGACGCAATTCACCCCTCCACTTT; CDR3: CATSGGGGRNSPLHF
size: -; D: TRBD2; V: TRBV2; J: TRBJ2-2; DNA: TGTGCCAGCAGCGCTTCTAGCGGGGGGGCCGACGGGGAGCTGTTTTTT; CDR3: CASSASSGGADGELFF
size: -; D: TRBD1; V: TRBV28; J: TRBJ1-1; DNA: TGTGCCAGCAGTTTACCGGGACAGGGAAAAATCAGGAGCACTGAAGCTTTCTTT; CDR3: CASSLPGQGKIRSTEAFF
size: few; D: -; V: TRBV7-9; J: TRBJ1-3; DNA: TGTGCCAGCAGCGCCACAGGGAGCTCTGGAAACACCATATATTTT; CDR3: CASSATGSSGNTIYF
size: -; D: TRBD2; V: TRBV2; J: TRBJ2-1; DNA: TGTGCCAGCAGTGGATCTAGCGGGGGGCTAAATGAGCAGTTCTTC; CDR3: CASSGSSGGLNEQFF
size: -; D: -; V: TRBV5-6; J: TRBJ2-2; DNA: TGTGCCAGCAGCGTCCCTGAGTCCGCGGAGCTGTTTTTT; CDR3: CASSVPESAELFF
size: -; D: -; V: TRBV30; J: TRBJ2-5; DNA: TGTGCCTGGAGTCCACTCCCGGACACGGTAGGGACCCAGTACTTC; CDR3: CAWSPLPDTVGTQYF
size: -; D: -; V: TRBV28; J: TRBJ1-2; DNA: TGTGCCAGCAACCACCCGCGGGGACCCTCCTATGGCTACACCTTC; CDR3: CASNHPRGPSYGYTF
size: -; D: TRBD2; V: TRBV19; J: TRBJ2-1; DNA: TGTGCCAGTAGTAAACGGACTAGCGGGGGGGGGAGCTCCTACAATGAGCAGTTCTTC; CDR3: CASSKRTSGGGSSYNEQFF
size: -; D: -; V: TRBV5-6; J: TRBJ2-7; DNA: TGTGCCAGCAGCTTGGGGAGCTTCGAGCAGTACTTC; CDR3: CASSLGSFEQYF
size: -; D: -; V: TRBV6-5; J: TRBJ1-1; DNA: TGTGCCAGCAGGGCGGGAGAGGAAGTTTCCACTGAAGCTTTCTTT; CDR3: CASRAGEEVSTEAFF
size: -; D: TRBD1; V: TRBV19; J: TRBJ1-1; DNA: TGTGCCAGTAGTACGGTATTCACCGGGACAGGGATGCGAACTGAAGCTTTCTTT; CDR3: CASSTVFTGTGMRTEAFF
size: -; D: -; V: TRBV25-1; J: TRBJ2-1; DNA: TGTGCCAGCAGTGATCGACTATCGTCGAGTGAGCAGTTCTTC; CDR3: CASSDRLSSSEQFF
size: -; D: -; V: TRBV7-9; J: TRBJ2-5; DNA: TGTGCCAGCACTCAGGGGCTCCCCGAAGAGACCCAGTACTTC; CDR3: CASTQGLPEETQYF
size: once; D: TRBD2; V: TRBV6-5; J: TRBJ2-5; DNA: TGTGCCAGCGGGGCCGGGGGGGGACAAGAGACCCAGTACTTC; CDR3: CASGAGGGQETQYF
size: -; D: -; V: TRBV28; J: TRBJ1-2; DNA: TGTGCCAGCAAAGGGACATCGTATAACTATGGCTACACCTTC; CDR3: CASKGTSYNYGYTF
size: -; D: TRBD1; V: TRBV28; J: TRBJ1-5; DNA: TGTGCCAGCAGAATACAGGGGATAGGACAGCCCCAGCATTTT; CDR3: CASRIQGIGQPQHF
size: few; D: -; V: TRBV19; J: TRBJ2-5; DNA: TGTGCCAGTAGTATCACCCCGGGGAAACAAGAGACCCAGTACTTC; CDR3: CASSITPGKQETQYF
size: few; D: -; V: TRBV6-1; J: TRBJ1-2; DNA: TGTGCCAGCAGTGTTTCCAGGGATGTGGACTACACCTTC; CDR3: CASSVSRDVDYTF
size: -; D: TRBD1; V: TRBV6-1; J: TRBJ1-5; DNA: TGTGCCAGCAGTCCCGGACAGGGGGCCGATCAGCCCCAGCATTTT; CDR3: CASSPGQGADQPQHF
size: few; D: TRBD2; V: TRBV6-1; J: TRBJ2-7; DNA: TGTGCCAGCAGCCGGACTAGGTTCCACGAGCAGTACTTC; CDR3: CASSRTRFHEQYF
size: -; D: TRBD1; V: TRBV11-2; J: TRBJ1-1; DNA: TGTGCCAGCAGCCAACAGGGGTCGAACACTGAAGCTTTCTTT; CDR3: CASSQQGSNTEAFF
size: once; D: TRBD1; V: TRBV30; J: TRBJ1-2; DNA: TGTGCCTGGAAGGGACAGGGGACTCTTAACTATGGCTACACCTTC; CDR3: CAWKGQGTLNYGYTF
size: -; D: -; V: TRBV11-2; J: TRBJ1-1; DNA: TGTGCCAGCAGCTTCTTTCAGGGACTGGACACTGAAGCTTTCTTT; CDR3: CASSFFQGLDTEAFF
size: -; D: -; V: TRBV21-1; J: TRBJ2-7; DNA: TGTGCCAGCAGCAGGGACAACCCAACCTACGAGCAGTACTTC; CDR3: CASSRDNPTYEQYF
size: once; D: -; V: TRBV2; J: TRBJ1-1; DNA: TGTGCCAGCAGTGAGTCGACTTGGGACTTGATAACAAAAAGGGACACTGAAGCTTTCTTT; CDR3: CASSESTWDLITKRDTEAFF
size: -; D: TRBD2; V: TRBV5-1; J: TRBJ2-2; DNA: TGCGCCAGCTCCCCTAGCGGGGGGGCTGAGTACACCGGGGAGCTGTTTTTT; CDR3: CASSPSGGAEYTGELFF
size: -; D: -; V: TRBV21-1; J: TRBJ2-7; DNA: TGTGCCAGCAGCAAAGCGGGACAGGCCCACGAGCAGTACTTC; CDR3: CASSKAGQAHEQYF
size: once; D: TRBD1; V: TRBV4-1; J: TRBJ1-2; DNA: TGCGCCAGCAGCCAGCTACAGGGGTCTAACTATGGCTACACCTTC; CDR3: CASSQLQGSNYGYTF
size: once; D: TRBD1; V: TRBV7-6; J: TRBJ1-3; DNA: TGTGCCAGCAGCGCTACAGGGGGCTTTGGAAACACCATATATTTT; CDR3: CASSATGGFGNTIYF
size: -; D: -; V: TRBV15; J: TRBJ1-2; DNA: TGTGCCACCAGCACGTGGACAGAATCTAACTATGGCTACACCTTC; CDR3: CATSTWTESNYGYTF
size: -; D: TRBD2; V: TRBV6-5; J: TRBJ2-7; DNA: TGTGCCAGCAGTTACCGGGAGGGGTTCTACGAGCAGTACTTC; CDR3: CASSYREGFYEQYF
size: -; D: -; V: TRBV27; J: TRBJ1-2; DNA: TGTGCCAGCAGTTTCGGAGCAGGGAAGAACGGCTACACCTTC; CDR3: CASSFGAGKNGYTF
size: -; D: TRBD1; V: TRBV13; J: TRBJ1-2; DNA: TGTGCCAGCATGAGGCAGGGGGATGGCTACACCTTC; CDR3: CASMRQGDGYTF